Reported below is one T cell receptor (beta chain). In the original analysis: By means of reference gene primer amplification, nucleated cell counts were estimated. Only in-frame clones appear in the TCRdb table, and some are missing; sequencing was by immunoSEQ multiplex PCR. V and J calls and clone size are given by that table; D and trimming were obtained from the DNA. There are 75,000 to 95,000 clones in the sample; around 85% occur only once, and about 16% lies in the top ten. The sample is drawn from a study of blood T cell repertoires in COVID-19. Study in general: Samples taken during acute and convalescent COVID-19 were collected in the United States, Italy and Spain.

V was clipped by 9 bases and J by 4 bases, with 13 bases between them. From germline, CDR1 is SGHDT and CDR2 YYEEEE. The CDR3 runs to 12 residues. The Seattle site enrolled patients during active infection and followed them longitudinally. The material sequenced was peripheral blood. The chain has TRBV5-6 and TRBJ2-5; unclear D gene. The source is a woman aged 55-70 years with COVID-19, enrolled during active disease. DNA of the CDR3: TGTGCCACCGGATGGGCCTTAGAGACCCAGTACTTC. This translates into CATGWALETQYF. The full variable domain, rest sourced from reference TRBV5-6 and TRBJ2-5, is DAGVTQSPTHLIKTRGQQVTLRCSPKSGHDTVSWYQQALGQGPQFIFQYYEEEERQRGNFPDRFSGHQFPNYSSELNVNALLLGDSALYLCATGWALETQYFGPGTRLLVL.